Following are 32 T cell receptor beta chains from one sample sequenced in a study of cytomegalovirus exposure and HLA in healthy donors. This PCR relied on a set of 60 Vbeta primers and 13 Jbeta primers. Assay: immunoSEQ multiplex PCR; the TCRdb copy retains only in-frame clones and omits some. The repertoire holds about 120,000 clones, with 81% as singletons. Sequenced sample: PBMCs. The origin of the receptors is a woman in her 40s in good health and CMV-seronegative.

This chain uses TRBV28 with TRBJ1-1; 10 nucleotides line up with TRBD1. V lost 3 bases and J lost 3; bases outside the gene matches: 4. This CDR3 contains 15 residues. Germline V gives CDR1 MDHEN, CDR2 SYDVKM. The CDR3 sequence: CASSLSDRGYTEAFF. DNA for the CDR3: TGTGCCAGCAGTTTGTCGGACAGGGGGTACACTGAAGCTTTCTTT.

The CDR3 region has the DNA TGTGCCAGCAGCCCCGTCCCAACGATAAGGAGGATAGATACGCAGTATTTT. Protein sequence: CASSPVPTIRRIDTQYF. The chain joins TRBV7-8 to TRBJ2-3; a possible D gene is TRBD2 (5 bases). V lost 5 bases and J 5 bases, leaving 23 bases between the germline ends. CDR1 is SGHVS, CDR2 FQNEAQ, per germline. This CDR3 is built from 17 residues.

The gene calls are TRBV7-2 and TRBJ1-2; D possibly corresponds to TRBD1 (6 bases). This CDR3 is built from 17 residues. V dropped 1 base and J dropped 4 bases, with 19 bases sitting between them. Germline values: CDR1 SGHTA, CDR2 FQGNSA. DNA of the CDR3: TGTGCCAGCAGCTTAGTAACGGGGGGGGCACCCTCCTATGGCTACACCTTC. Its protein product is CASSLVTGGAPSYGYTF.

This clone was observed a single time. Here the CDR3 reads CASSLAREREVAKNIQYF. DNA of the CDR3: TGTGCCAGCAGCTTAGCGCGAGAGCGGGAGGTAGCCAAAAACATTCAGTACTTC. The chain is built from TRBV7-9 and TRBJ2-4; 9 bases align to TRBD2. Trimming at V came to 0 bases and at J to 0 bases, leaving 6 bases not matched to a gene. Germline CDR1 reads SEHNR; CDR2 reads FQNEAQ (reference sequence). This CDR3 region has 18 residues.

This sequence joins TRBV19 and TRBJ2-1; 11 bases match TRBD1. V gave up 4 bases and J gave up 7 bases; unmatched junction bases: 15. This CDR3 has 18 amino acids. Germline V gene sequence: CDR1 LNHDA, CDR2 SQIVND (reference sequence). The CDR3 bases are TGTGCCAGTAGTACCGGGACAGGGGGGCTAGCGGGACGTAATGAGCAGTTCTTC. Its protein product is CASSTGTGGLAGRNEQFF.

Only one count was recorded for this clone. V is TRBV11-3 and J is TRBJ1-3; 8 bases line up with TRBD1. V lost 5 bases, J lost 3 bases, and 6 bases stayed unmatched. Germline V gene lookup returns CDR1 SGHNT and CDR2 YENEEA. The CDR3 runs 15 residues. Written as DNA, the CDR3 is TGTGCCAGCAGCCTCGGGGGGACAGGTGGAAACACCATATATTTT. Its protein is CASSLGGTGGNTIYF. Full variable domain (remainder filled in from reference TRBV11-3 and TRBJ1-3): EAGVVQSPRYKIIEKKQPVAFWCNPISGHNTLYWYLQNLGQGPELLIRYENEEAVDDSQLPKDRFSAERLKGVDSTLKIQPAELGDSAVYLCASSLGGTGGNTIYFGEGSWLTVV.

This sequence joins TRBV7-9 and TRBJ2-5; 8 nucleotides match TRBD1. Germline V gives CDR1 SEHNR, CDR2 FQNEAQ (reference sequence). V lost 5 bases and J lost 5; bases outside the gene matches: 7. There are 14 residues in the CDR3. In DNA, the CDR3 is TGTGCCAGCAGCCCCCGGACAGGGAAGGAGACCCAGTACTTC. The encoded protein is CASSPRTGKETQYF.

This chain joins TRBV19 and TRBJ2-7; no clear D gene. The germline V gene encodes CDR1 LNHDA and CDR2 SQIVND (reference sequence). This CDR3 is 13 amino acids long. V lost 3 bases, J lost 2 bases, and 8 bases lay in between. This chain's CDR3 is CASSITPTYEQYF. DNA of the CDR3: TGTGCCAGTAGTATCACTCCAACCTACGAGCAGTACTTC. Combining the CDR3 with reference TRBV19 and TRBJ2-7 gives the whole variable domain DGGITQSPKYLFRKEGQNVTLSCEQNLNHDAMYWYRQDPGQGLRLIYYSQIVNDFQKGDIAEGYSVSREKKESFPLTVTSAQKNPTAFYLCASSITPTYEQYFGPGTRLTVT.

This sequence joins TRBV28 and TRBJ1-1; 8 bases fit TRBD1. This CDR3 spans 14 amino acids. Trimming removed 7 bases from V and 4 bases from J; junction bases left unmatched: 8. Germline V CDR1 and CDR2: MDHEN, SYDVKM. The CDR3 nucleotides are TGTGCCAGCACCCTGACAGGGGTAGGCACTGAAGCTTTCTTT. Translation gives CASTLTGVGTEAFF.

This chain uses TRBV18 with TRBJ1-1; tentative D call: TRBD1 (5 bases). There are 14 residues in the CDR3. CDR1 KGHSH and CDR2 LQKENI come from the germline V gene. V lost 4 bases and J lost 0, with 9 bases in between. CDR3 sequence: CASSLAGLNTEAFF. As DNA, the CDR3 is TGTGCCAGCTCACTGGCGGGGCTGAACACTGAAGCTTTCTTT.

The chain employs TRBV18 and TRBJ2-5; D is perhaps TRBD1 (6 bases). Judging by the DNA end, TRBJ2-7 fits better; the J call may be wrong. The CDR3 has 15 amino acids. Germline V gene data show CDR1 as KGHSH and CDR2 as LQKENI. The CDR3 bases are TGTGCCAGCTCACCACTCAGAACAGGGTCCTACGAGCAGTACTTC. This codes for CASSPLRTGSYEQYF.

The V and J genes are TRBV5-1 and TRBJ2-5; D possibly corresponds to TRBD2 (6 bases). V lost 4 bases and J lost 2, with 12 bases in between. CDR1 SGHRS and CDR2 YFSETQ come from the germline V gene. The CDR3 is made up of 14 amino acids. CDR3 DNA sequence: TGCGCCAGCAGCCCGGGCGGGGTTCAAGAGACCCAGTACTTC. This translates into CASSPGGVQETQYF.

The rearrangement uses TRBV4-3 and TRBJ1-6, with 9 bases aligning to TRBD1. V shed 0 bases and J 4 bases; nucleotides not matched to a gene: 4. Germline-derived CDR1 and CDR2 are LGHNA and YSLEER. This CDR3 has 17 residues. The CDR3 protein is CASSQDGGTGYNSPLHF. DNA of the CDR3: TGCGCCAGCAGCCAAGATGGCGGGACAGGGTATAATTCACCCCTCCACTTT.

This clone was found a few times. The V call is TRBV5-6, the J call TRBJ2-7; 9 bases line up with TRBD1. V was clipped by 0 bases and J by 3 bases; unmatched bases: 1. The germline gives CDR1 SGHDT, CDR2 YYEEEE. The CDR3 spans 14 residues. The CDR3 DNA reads TGTGCCAGCAGCTTGGGGACAGGGGTCTACGAGCAGTACTTC. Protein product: CASSLGTGVYEQYF.

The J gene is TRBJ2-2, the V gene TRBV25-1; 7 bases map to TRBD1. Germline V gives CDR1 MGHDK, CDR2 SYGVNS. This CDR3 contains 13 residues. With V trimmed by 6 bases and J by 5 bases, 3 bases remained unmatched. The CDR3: CASRTGSTGELFF. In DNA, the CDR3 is TGTGCCAGCAGGACAGGGTCGACCGGGGAGCTGTTTTTT. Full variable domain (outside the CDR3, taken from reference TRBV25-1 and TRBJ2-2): EADIYQTPRYLVIGTGKKITLECSQTMGHDKMYWYQQDPGMELHLIHYSYGVNSTEKGDLSSESTVSRIRTEHFPLTLESARPSHTSQYLCASRTGSTGELFFGEGSRLTVL.

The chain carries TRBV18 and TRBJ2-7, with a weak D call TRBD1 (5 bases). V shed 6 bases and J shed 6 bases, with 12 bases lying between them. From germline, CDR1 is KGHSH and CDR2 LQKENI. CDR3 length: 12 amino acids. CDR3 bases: TGTGCCAGCTCCCCAAGGGGTGGCGAGCAGTACTTC. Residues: CASSPRGGEQYF. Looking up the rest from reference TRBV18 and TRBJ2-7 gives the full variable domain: NAGVMQNPRHLVRRRGQEARLRCSPMKGHSHVYWYRQLPEEGLKFMVYLQKENIIDESGMPKERFSAEFPKEGPSILRIQQVVRGDSAAYFCASSPRGGEQYFGPGTRLTVT.

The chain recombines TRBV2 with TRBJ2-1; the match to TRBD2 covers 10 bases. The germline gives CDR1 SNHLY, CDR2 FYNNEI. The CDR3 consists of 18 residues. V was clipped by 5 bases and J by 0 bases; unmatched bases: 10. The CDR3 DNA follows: TGTGCCAGCAGTAAATCCGGACTAGCGGAAAGCTCCTACAATGAGCAGTTCTTC. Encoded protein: CASSKSGLAESSYNEQFF.

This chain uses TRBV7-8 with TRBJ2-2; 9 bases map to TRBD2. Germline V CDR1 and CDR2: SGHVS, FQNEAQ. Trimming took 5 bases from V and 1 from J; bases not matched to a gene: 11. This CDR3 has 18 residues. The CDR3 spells CASSPWGLAGLNTGELFF. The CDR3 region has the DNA TGTGCCAGCAGCCCTTGGGGCCTAGCGGGATTGAACACCGGGGAGCTGTTTTTT.

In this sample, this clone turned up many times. The CDR3 here is CASSPRERLGTEAFF. Written as DNA, the CDR3 is TGTGCCAGTAGTCCCCGGGAAAGATTAGGCACTGAAGCTTTCTTT. V usage is TRBV19 and J usage is TRBJ1-1; no firm D call. The V end lost 5 bases, the J end lost 4 bases, and 17 bases lay between the germline ends. The CDR3 has 15 amino acids. Germline V gene data show CDR1 as LNHDA and CDR2 as SQIVND (reference sequence).

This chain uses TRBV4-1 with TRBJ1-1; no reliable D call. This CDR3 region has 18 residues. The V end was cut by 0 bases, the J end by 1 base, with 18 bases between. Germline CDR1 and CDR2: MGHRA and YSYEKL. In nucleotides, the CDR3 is TGCGCCAGCAGCCAAGATAGGCAGGTTGGTCTACGGAACACTGAAGCTTTCTTT. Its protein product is CASSQDRQVGLRNTEAFF.

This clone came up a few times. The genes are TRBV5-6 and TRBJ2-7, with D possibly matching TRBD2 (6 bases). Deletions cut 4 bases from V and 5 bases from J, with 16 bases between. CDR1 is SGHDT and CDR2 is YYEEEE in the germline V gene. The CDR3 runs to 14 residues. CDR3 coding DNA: TGTGCCAGCAGCCGTCGTGGAGGGTCCCACGAGCAGTACTTC. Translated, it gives CASSRRGGSHEQYF.

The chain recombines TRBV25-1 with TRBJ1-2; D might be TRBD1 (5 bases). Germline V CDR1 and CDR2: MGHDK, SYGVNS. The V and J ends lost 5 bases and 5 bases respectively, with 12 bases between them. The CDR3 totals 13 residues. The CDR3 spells CASSIKQEYGYTF. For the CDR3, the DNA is TGTGCCAGCAGTATTAAACAGGAGTATGGCTACACCTTC.

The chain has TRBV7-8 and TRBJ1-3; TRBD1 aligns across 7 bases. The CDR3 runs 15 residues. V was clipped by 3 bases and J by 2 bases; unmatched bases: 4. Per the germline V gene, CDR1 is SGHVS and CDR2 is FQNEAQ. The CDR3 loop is CASSLTGLAGNTIYF. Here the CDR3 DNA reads TGTGCCAGCAGCTTGACAGGGCTCGCTGGAAACACCATATATTTT.

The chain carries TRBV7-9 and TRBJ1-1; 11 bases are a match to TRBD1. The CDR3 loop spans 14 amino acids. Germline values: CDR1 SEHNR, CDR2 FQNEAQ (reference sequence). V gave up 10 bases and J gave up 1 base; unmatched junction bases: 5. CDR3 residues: CAIRDRGENTEAFF. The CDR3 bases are TGTGCCATTAGGGACAGGGGGGAGAACACTGAAGCTTTCTTT.

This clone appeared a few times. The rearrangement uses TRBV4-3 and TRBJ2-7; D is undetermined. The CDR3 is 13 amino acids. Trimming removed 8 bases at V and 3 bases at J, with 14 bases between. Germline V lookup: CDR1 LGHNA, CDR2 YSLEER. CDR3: CASYPFCLYEQYF. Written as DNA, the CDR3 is TGCGCCAGCTATCCGTTCTGTCTCTACGAGCAGTACTTC.

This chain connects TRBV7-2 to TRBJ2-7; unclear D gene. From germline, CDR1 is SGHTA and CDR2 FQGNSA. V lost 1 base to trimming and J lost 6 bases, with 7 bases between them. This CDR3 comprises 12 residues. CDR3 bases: TGTGCCAGCAGCTTAGTGAGGCCCGAGCAGTACTTC. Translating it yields CASSLVRPEQYF. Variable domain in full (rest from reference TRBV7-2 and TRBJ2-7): GAGVSQSPSNKVTEKGKDVELRCDPISGHTALYWYRQSLGQGLEFLIYFQGNSAPDKSGLPSDRFSAERTGGSVSTLTIQRTQQEDSAVYLCASSLVRPEQYFGPGTRLTVT.

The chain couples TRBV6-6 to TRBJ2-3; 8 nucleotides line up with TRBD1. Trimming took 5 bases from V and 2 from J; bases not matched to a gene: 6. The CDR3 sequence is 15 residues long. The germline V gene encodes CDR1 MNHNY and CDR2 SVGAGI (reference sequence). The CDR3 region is CASSGGQGITDTQYF. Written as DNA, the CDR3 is TGTGCCAGCAGTGGCGGACAGGGTATCACAGATACGCAGTATTTT.

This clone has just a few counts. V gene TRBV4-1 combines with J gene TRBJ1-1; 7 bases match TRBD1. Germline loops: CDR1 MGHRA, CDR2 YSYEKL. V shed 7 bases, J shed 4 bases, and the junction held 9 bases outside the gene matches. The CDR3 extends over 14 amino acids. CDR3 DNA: TGCGCCAGCATGAGTACAGGGGCGGCCACTGAAGCTTTCTTT. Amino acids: CASMSTGAATEAFF.

CDR3 sequence: CASSQVWGKPGTEAFF. The CDR3 coding sequence is TGCGCCAGCAGCCAAGTTTGGGGCAAGCCTGGAACTGAAGCTTTCTTT. This chain links TRBV4-1 with TRBJ1-1; TRBD1 might be the D (5 bases). Germline V CDR1 and CDR2: MGHRA, YSYEKL. CDR3 length: 16 residues. Between the trimmed V and J ends, which lost 1 base and 5 bases, there was a span of 17 bases.

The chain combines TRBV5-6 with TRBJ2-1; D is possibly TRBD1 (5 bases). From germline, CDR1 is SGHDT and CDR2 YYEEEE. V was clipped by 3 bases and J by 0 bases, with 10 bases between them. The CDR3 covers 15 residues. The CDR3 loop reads CASSYRQSSYNEQFF. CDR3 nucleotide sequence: TGTGCCAGCAGCTATAGACAGAGCTCCTACAATGAGCAGTTCTTC.

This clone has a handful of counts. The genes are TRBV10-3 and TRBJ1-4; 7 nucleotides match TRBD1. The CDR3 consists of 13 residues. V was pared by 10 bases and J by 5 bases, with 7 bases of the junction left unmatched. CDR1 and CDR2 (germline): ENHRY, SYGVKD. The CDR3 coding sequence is TGTGCCACTTTAGGGGGCTCCAATGAAAAACTGTTTTTT. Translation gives CATLGGSNEKLFF.

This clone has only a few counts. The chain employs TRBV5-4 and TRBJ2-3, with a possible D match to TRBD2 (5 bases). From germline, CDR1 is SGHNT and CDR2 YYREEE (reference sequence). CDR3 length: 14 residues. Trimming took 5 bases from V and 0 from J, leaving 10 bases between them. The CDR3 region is CASRAGGSTDTQYF. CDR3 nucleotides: TGTGCCAGCAGGGCGGGCGGGAGCACAGATACGCAGTATTTT.